Listed below are T cell receptor beta chains from one sample, sequenced in a study of blood T cell repertoires in COVID-19. The repertoire was sequenced with immunoSEQ multiplex PCR; TCRdb's copy has only in-frame clones and lacks some. The table has around 400,000 clones, around 86% seen once; the top ten hold about 4.8%. The sample consisted of PBMCs or T cells enriched from blood (not recorded which). These receptor sequences come from a woman aged 45 to 65 who had recovered from COVID-19. Both conserved end residues are part of each CDR3. D genes are given only for firm matches.

V gene,J gene,CDR3 length,D gene,CDR3 DNA,CDR3 protein
TRBV7-9,TRBJ1-3,14,NA,TGTGCCAGCAGCAGCGGGCTGGGTGGAAACACCATATATTTT,CASSSGLGGNTIYF
TRBV7-9,TRBJ2-7,15,TRBD1,TGTGCCAGCAGCGTACAGACAGGGTCTAGGTACGAGCAGTACTTC,CASSVQTGSRYEQYF
TRBV25-1,TRBJ2-7,16,TRBD1,TGTGCCAGCAGTGACGGGGCTTGGACAGGGAAATACGAGCAGTACTTC,CASSDGAWTGKYEQYF
TRBV5-1,TRBJ2-7,17,NA,TGCGCCAGCAGCCCGCCCATTTCGGCGGGTCTTACCTACGAGCAGTACTTC,CASSPPISAGLTYEQYF
TRBV9,TRBJ2-3,15,NA,TGTGCCAGCAGCGGGACTGTTGTGTTCACAGATACGCAGTATTTT,CASSGTVVFTDTQYF
TRBV6-5,TRBJ2-1,15,NA,TGTGCCAGCAGTCCCCTCCCAGGCTCCTACAATGAGCAGTTCTTC,CASSPLPGSYNEQFF
TRBV27,TRBJ2-7,13,TRBD1,TGTGCCAGCAGCCGACGGGACAGCTACGAGCAGTACTTC,CASSRRDSYEQYF
TRBV7-3,TRBJ1-1,15,TRBD1,TGTGCCAGCAGCTTTAGCGGGACAGGGTTCACTGAAGCTTTCTTT,CASSFSGTGFTEAFF
TRBV7-3,TRBJ2-1,17,NA,TGTGCCAGCAGCCCACAGGGTGGCAGGCACAGCTACAATGAGCAGTTCTTC,CASSPQGGRHSYNEQFF
TRBV25-1,TRBJ1-2,14,TRBD1,TGTGCCAGCAGCGCAAGTGGGGACAGGGATGGCTACACCTTC,CASSASGDRDGYTF